This T cell receptor (beta chain) is drawn from a study of blood T cell repertoires in COVID-19. This CDR3 region has 14 residues. Germline CDR1 and CDR2: MNHEY and SMNVEV (reference sequence). The V and J ends lost 3 bases and 4 bases respectively, with 10 bases between them. Clones were sequenced by immunoSEQ multiplex PCR, and TCRdb holds only the in-frame ones, with some missing. The sample has 160,000 or so clones, approximately 95% seen once; the top ten hold under 2%. The chain joins TRBV27 to TRBJ1-5, with D maybe TRBD1 (5 bases). The sample was peripheral blood. The receptor was isolated from a woman in her sixties or seventies with COVID-19, enrolled during active disease. The CDR3, as DNA: TGTGCCAGCAGTTTGGCAGGGTTAAATCAGCCCCAGCATTTT. It encodes CASSLAGLNQPQHF.